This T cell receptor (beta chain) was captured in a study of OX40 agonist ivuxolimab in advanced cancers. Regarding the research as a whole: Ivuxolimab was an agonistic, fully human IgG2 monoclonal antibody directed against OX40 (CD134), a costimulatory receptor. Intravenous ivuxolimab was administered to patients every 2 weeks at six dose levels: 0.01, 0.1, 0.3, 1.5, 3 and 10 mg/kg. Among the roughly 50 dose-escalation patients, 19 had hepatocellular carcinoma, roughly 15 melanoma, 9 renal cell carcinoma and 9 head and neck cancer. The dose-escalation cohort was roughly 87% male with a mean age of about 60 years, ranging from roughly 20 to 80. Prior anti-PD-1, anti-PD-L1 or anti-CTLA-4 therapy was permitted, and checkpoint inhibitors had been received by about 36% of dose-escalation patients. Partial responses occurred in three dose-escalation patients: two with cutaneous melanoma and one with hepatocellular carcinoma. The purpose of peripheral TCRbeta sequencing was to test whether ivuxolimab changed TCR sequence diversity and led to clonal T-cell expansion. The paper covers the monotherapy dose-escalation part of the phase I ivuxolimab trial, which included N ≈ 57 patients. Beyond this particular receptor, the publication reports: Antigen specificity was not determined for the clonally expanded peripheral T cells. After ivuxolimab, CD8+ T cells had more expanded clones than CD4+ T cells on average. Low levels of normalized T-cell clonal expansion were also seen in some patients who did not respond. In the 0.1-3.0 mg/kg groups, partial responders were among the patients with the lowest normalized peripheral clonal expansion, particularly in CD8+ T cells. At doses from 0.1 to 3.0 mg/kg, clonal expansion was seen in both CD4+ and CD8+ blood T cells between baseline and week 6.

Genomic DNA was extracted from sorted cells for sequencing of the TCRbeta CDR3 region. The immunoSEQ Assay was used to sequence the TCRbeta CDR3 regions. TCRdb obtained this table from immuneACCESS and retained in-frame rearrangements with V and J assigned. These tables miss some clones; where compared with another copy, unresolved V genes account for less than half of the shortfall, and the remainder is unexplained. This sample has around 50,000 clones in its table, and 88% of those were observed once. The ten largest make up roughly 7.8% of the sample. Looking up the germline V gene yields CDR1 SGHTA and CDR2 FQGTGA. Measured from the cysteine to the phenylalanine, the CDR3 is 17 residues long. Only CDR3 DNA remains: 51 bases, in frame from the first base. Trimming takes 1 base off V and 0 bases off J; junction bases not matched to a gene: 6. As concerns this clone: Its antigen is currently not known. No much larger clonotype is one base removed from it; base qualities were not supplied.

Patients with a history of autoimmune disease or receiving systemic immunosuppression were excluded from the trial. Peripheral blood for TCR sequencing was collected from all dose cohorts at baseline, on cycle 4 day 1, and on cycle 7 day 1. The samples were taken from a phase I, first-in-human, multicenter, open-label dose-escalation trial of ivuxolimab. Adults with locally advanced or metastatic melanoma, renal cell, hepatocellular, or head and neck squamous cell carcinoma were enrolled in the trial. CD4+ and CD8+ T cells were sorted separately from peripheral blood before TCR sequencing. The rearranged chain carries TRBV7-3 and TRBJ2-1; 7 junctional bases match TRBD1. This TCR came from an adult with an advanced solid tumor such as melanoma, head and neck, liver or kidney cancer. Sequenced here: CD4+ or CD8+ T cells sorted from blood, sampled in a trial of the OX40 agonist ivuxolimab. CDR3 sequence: CASSLKGGGDSYNEQFF. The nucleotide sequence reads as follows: TGTGCCAGCAGCTTAAAAGGGGGCGGAGACTCCTACAATGAGCAGTTCTTC.